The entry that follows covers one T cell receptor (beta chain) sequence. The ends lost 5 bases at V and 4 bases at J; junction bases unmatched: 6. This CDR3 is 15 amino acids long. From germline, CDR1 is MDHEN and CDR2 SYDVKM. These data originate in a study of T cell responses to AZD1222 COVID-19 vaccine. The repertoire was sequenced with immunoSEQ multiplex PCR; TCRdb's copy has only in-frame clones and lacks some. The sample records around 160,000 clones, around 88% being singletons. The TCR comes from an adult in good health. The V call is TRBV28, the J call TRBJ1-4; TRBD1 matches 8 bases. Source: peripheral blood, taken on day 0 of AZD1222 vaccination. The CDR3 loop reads CASSLDRDLNEKLFF. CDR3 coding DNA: TGTGCCAGCAGTCTGGACAGGGATCTTAATGAAAAACTGTTTTTT.